This T cell receptor beta chain was profiled in a study of metastatic and nonmetastatic thyroid tumors. The overall study: Repertoires from malignant and benign thyroid patients were compared across blood and tumor or nodule tissue.

On this clone: The antigen remains unidentified.

There are 14 residues in the CDR3. Trimming took 5 bases from V and 0 from J, leaving 8 bases between them. The germline V gene encodes CDR1 SGHDT and CDR2 YYEEEE. Notes on the study in general: Within blood and tumor, benign nodules reportedly had significantly lower TCR beta diversity than malignant thyroid tumors did.

Under the authors' procedure: The authors used CDR3 differences across clinicopathological groups to build a distant-metastasis classifier for papillary thyroid cancer. Using MiXCR, TCRdb reanalyzed the PCR reads. In this record, the V and J calls reflect TCRdb's handling and not the investigators' own analysis. In the table there are about 20,000 clones, 22% of which are singletons. Every patient underwent thyroid surgery untreated. The V and J genes are TRBV5-6 and TRBJ2-2, with D unclear. The sequence was collected from a male donor with papillary thyroid cancer or a benign thyroid nodule (not recorded which). Some clones in this sample may be carry-over from other donors' samples. Sample: tumor tissue. The CDR3 bases are TGTGCCAGCAGGTTTGCTGCGAACACCGGGGAGCTGTTTTTT. Residues: CASRFAANTGELFF.